This T cell receptor (beta chain) was identified during a study of T cell responses to AZD1222 COVID-19 vaccine. Remarks on this clone: Its antigen is not known.

Study-level points and caveats: Donors in the cohort were predominantly white British and more often female, and clonal diversity was possibly underestimated. Reports indicate that nearly half of spike-specific TCRs are directed at unmutated variant regions. Spike regions recognized by vaccine-associated CD4 TCRs spanned the protein, led by 160-218 and 743-854.

The protocol was immunoSEQ multiplex PCR, while the TCRdb copy is restricted to in-frame clones and leaves out a portion. The table shows some 170,000 clones, with around 94% occurring only once. Second doses that came at about 4 or about 12 weeks were put together. Trimming took 4 bases from V and 8 from J, leaving 29 bases between them. CDR1 and CDR2 from the germline V gene are LGHDT and YNNKEL (reference sequence). This CDR3 has 19 residues. This clonotype was sampled from an adult who received the AZD1222 COVID-19 vaccine. The sequenced sample was peripheral blood, obtained 28 days after the second AZD1222 dose. The V call is TRBV3-1 (or the pseudogene TRBV3-2), the J call TRBJ1-4; D unclear. CDR3 in DNA: TGTGCCAGCAGCCTGCGACTCCGCACCCCATCGGGGAGTAGAGAAAAACTGTTTTTT. It encodes CASSLRLRTPSGSREKLFF.